Sequencing of this TCR beta chain was carried out in a study of T cells in Graves' hyperthyroidism and ophthalmopathy (dated by TCRdb to between 2019 and 2020). At the level of the whole study: Peripheral blood was sampled at the time of initial diagnosis, prior to any treatment. TCR V-J signatures able to tell the groups apart were searched for in a discovery cohort of 95 or so patients, of whom 40 to 45 had Graves' ophthalmopathy and under 65 had stable Graves' hyperthyroidism. Whether ophthalmopathy could be predicted prospectively was tested in an independent validation cohort made up of about 18 hyperthyroidism patients plus 17 patients who later progressed to ophthalmopathy. For training and testing, the 110 or so patients in the discovery cohort were randomly divided in a 7:3 ratio. In addition, the study compared T-cell repertoires in thyroid tissue and in blood from five or six Graves' hyperthyroidism patients. After blood sampling, hyperthyroidism patients were treated with methimazole at a starting dose of 30 mg daily, and ophthalmopathy patients were treated with high-dose intravenous methylprednisolone. The paper describes TCR Vbeta CDR3 sequencing of fewer than 150 peripheral blood samples, made up of under 50 ophthalmopathy patients, more than 70 hyperthyroidism patients and about 17 progressor patients.

Amplification of TCR beta CDR3 regions was carried out from RNA transcripts. The TCR CDR3 was subjected to a first round of RT-PCR using the HTBI primer set and the Qiagen OneStep RT-PCR kit. Libraries were constructed in a second round of multiplex PCR, after which size selection and purification were carried out. The libraries were sequenced on an Illumina HiSeq2000 using paired-end 100 bp reads. In the original analysis: Raw data were processed with SOAPnuke, discarding reads with adapters, uncalled bases, mean Phred below 15, or no exact constant-primer or identifier match. High-quality paired reads were merged with COPE v1.2.5, and unique nucleotide sequences were defined as clonotypes. MiTCR v1.1 was used to align the clonotypes against IMGT TRBV, TRBD and TRBJ reference segments. The analysis was restricted to V-J combinations with a frequency above 0.0001, which together covered just over 98% of the repertoires. A TCS score was defined as the ratio between F50 (clonal expansion) and ExV (chaos), using BLOSUM62-based TCRdist between CDR3 peptides within each V-J. Welch's t-statistics and random forest reduced just over 500 V-J features to under 15, which were used in a naive Bayes classifier (R e1071). The similarity between thyroid and blood repertoires was quantified using the Morisita-Horn index. TCRdb passed the public sequencing reads through fastp at Q25 and MiXCR, retaining productive beta sequences. Every distinct CDR3 protein forms one entry, paired with its most common genes and DNA. The V and J calls reflect TCRdb's pipeline rather than the authors' work. The sample table shows 640,000 or so distinct CDR3 sequences, and roughly 15% are seen once. Around 4.5% of the sample is taken by the ten largest.

Broad study findings and their caveats: A model built on a 13 V-J signature distinguished ophthalmopathy from stable hyperthyroidism, reaching about 88% sensitivity and around 81% specificity in cross-validation and 80%/75% in testing. In validation, the model predicted progression to ophthalmopathy with 55% to 71% sensitivity and around 72% specificity, a median of about 6 months before onset. No statistical method was used to fix the sample size in advance, and group allocation was not hidden from the investigators. Most expanded thyroid clonotypes (frequency above 0.001) were also found in blood, which suggests that blood repertoires may mirror thyroid immune responses.

Many counts were recorded for this clonotype. The antigen it recognizes is unknown. Per-base qualities were not stored, and no clone one base away is much larger. In the ophthalmopathy patients, disease was moderately to severely active, with a Clinical Activity Score of 3 or more, a NOSPECS grade of 4 or more, and a duration of less than 3 months. Patients with uncontrolled infections, other autoimmune diseases, pregnancy or lactation were excluded. Clinical symptoms, serum thyroxine and TRAb, thyroid ultrasound, and orbital computed tomography formed the basis for the diagnoses. PBMCs were separated from roughly 9.6 ml of fresh peripheral blood using Ficoll-Paque density gradient centrifugation. Total RNA was extracted using Trizol reagent, and RNA quality was assessed on an Agilent 2100 Bioanalyzer. The CDR3 numbers 15 residues from cysteine through phenylalanine. Of the read, only the CDR3 DNA is kept; its 45 bases are in frame from base 1. From V the trimming removes 6 bases and from J it removes 7 bases, while the gene matches leave 8 bases of the junction unaccounted for. The germline V gene supplies CDR1 MNHNS and CDR2 SASEGT.

The chain is assembled from TRBV6-1 and TRBJ2-2, and 10 junctional nucleotides match TRBD1. Sample: blood. This receptor was taken from a middle-aged woman with Graves' ophthalmopathy. The CDR3 region reads CASRPTGGNNGELFF. The nucleotide sequence reads as follows: TGTGCCAGCAGACCGACAGGGGGCAATAACGGGGAGCTGTTTTTT.